A single sample gave rise to the 30 T cell receptor beta chains below, sequenced in a study of blood T cell repertoires in COVID-19 (dated by TCRdb to the early 2020s). Library method: the immunoSEQ multiplex PCR assay. Not all clones reach the TCRdb copy of this immuneACCESS table, which keeps in-frame sequences only. Checked studies attribute under half of the gap to unresolved V genes and leave the rest unexplained. This sample comprises 350,000 or so clones, 87% of them detected only once. The top ten hold roughly 10% of the sample. The sample comprised peripheral blood. These receptors came from a woman aged 25 to 39 with COVID-19, enrolled during active disease.

The chain couples TRBV30 to TRBJ1-1; 8 bases agree with TRBD1. In germline, CDR1 is GTSNPN, CDR2 SVGIG (reference sequence). The CDR3 extends over 13 amino acids. Trimming at V came to 5 bases and at J to 3 bases, leaving 5 bases not matched to a gene. The CDR3 nucleotides read TGTGCCTGGGGCACGACAGGGGACACTGAAGCTTTCTTT. Amino acids: CAWGTTGDTEAFF. Full variable domain (missing parts from reference TRBV30 and TRBJ1-1): SQTIHQWPATLVQPVGSPLSLECTVEGTSNPNLYWYRQAAGRGLQLLFYSVGIGQISSEVPQNLSASRPQDRQFILSSKKLLLSDSGFYLCAWGTTGDTEAFFGQGTRLTVV.

V gene TRBV15 combines with J gene TRBJ2-7, with D hard to call. The CDR3 runs 12 residues. Germline V gives CDR1 LNHNV, CDR2 YYDKDF (reference sequence). V was shortened by 2 bases and J by 6 bases, with 8 bases between the two germline ends. The CDR3 region is CATSRTAIEQYF. DNA of the CDR3: TGTGCCACCAGCAGAACTGCTATCGAGCAGTACTTC.

The chain uses TRBV6-5 and TRBJ2-7; 12 bases line up with TRBD2. V was pared by 2 bases and J by 2 bases, with 4 bases of the junction left unmatched. The germline V gene has CDR1 MNHEY and CDR2 SVGAGI. CDR3 length equals 16 residues. DNA for the CDR3: TGTGCCAGCAGTTACAGGACTAGCGGGGACCCCTACGAGCAGTACTTC. It codes for CASSYRTSGDPYEQYF.

The V and J genes are TRBV5-1 and TRBJ2-7, with 10 bases aligning to TRBD2. Germline trimming cut 3 bases from V and 5 bases from J; bases unmatched to any gene: 11. CDR3 length: 16 residues. The V gene's germline CDR1 is SGHRS and CDR2 YFSETQ. The CDR3 DNA follows: TGCGCCAGCAGCTCCGGCCCAGCGGGAGGGCCAAACGAGCAGTACTTC. It encodes CASSSGPAGGPNEQYF.

The rearrangement uses TRBV19 and TRBJ2-7; TRBD1 is a possible D gene (7 bases). This CDR3 is 14 amino acids long. Deletions cut 4 bases from V and 5 bases from J, with 15 bases between. Germline V gene sequence: CDR1 LNHDA, CDR2 SQIVND (reference sequence). The CDR3: CASSTRQGLNEQYF. The CDR3 DNA sequence: TGTGCCAGTAGTACCAGACAGGGACTGAACGAGCAGTACTTC.

The genes are TRBV11-2 and TRBJ2-5; D might be TRBD2 (6 bases). Germline values: CDR1 SGHAT, CDR2 FQNNGV. Trimming stripped 3 bases from V and 1 base from J, with 12 bases between. This CDR3 comprises 15 residues. The CDR3 here is CASSLRGTSQETQYF. As DNA, the CDR3 is TGTGCCAGCAGCTTGAGAGGGACTTCCCAAGAGACCCAGTACTTC.

The rearrangement uses TRBV27 and TRBJ2-2; 11 bases align to TRBD1. The V and J ends lost 1 base and 6 bases, in that order; junction bases with no gene match: 1. Germline CDR1 is MNHEY and CDR2 is SMNVEV (reference sequence). The CDR3 contains 15 residues. CDR3 protein: CASSLLGQGAGELFF. CDR3 nucleotides: TGTGCCAGCAGTTTATTGGGACAGGGGGCCGGGGAGCTGTTTTTT.

The chain employs TRBV28 and TRBJ2-7; TRBD2 agrees at 15 bases. The V gene end was trimmed by 8 bases and the J gene end by 3 bases; junction bases not matched to a gene: 5. This CDR3 region has 15 residues. CDR1 is MDHEN, CDR2 SYDVKM, per germline. CDR3 sequence reads: CASQGLAGGNYEQYF. CDR3 coding DNA: TGTGCCAGCCAAGGACTAGCGGGAGGGAACTACGAGCAGTACTTC.

The V and J genes are TRBV13 and TRBJ2-7, with D possibly matching TRBD2 (5 bases). This CDR3 has 12 amino acids. V was pared by 3 bases and J by 7 bases, with 10 bases between. The V gene's germline CDR1 is PRHDT and CDR2 FYEKMQ (reference sequence). For the CDR3, the DNA is TGTGCCAGCAGCTTCCGAGCGGAAGAGCAGTACTTC. This gives the protein CASSFRAEEQYF.

This rearrangement joins TRBV16 to TRBJ1-2; 7 positions agree with TRBD1. With V trimmed by 4 bases and J by 7 bases, 6 bases remained unmatched. Per germline, CDR1 KGHSY and CDR2 FQNENV. This CDR3 has 13 residues. CDR3 DNA sequence: TGTGCCAGCAGCCTTACGACAGGGTCTGGCTACACCTTC. It encodes CASSLTTGSGYTF.

The chain has TRBV6-2 or TRBV6-3 and TRBJ1-2; D is perhaps TRBD1 (6 bases). The CDR3 is 14 residues long. Trimming left V 5 bases short and J 8 bases short, with 18 bases between. Germline V lookup: CDR1 MNHEY, CDR2 SVGEGT. The CDR3 region has the DNA TGTGCCAGCAGTGCCAGCCCCGGGGGGCACGGCTACACCTTC. Translating gives CASSASPGGHGYTF.

The CDR3 region is CASSQAKGVETQYF. CDR3 nucleotides: TGTGCCAGCAGCCAAGCTAAAGGGGTAGAGACCCAGTACTTC. The V gene is TRBV3-1 (or the pseudogene TRBV3-2), the J gene TRBJ2-5; weak D call: TRBD1 (5 bases). This CDR3 has 14 residues. Germline V gives CDR1 LGHDT, CDR2 YNNKEL (reference sequence). The V and J ends lost 1 base and 4 bases respectively, with 10 bases between them.

The V and J genes are TRBV9 and TRBJ2-3, with 7 bases fitting TRBD1. The germline V gene has CDR1 SGDLS and CDR2 YYNGEE. The CDR3 covers 16 residues. Losses at the gene ends were 4 bases for V and 0 bases for J; bases not matched to a gene: 8. CDR3: CASSPRQGGSTDTQYF. DNA for the CDR3: TGTGCCAGCAGCCCAAGACAGGGCGGGAGCACAGATACGCAGTATTTT.

The chain employs TRBV11-2 and TRBJ2-7; 15 positions agree with TRBD2. CDR3 size: 16 residues. Germline CDR1 is SGHAT and CDR2 is FQNNGV. V lost 9 bases to trimming and J lost 0 bases; unmatched junction nucleotides: 6. The CDR3 region is CASSGLAGGPSYEQYF. In DNA, the CDR3 is TGTGCCAGTAGCGGACTAGCGGGAGGGCCCTCCTACGAGCAGTACTTC. The whole variable domain, filled in from reference TRBV11-2 and TRBJ2-7, reads EAGVAQSPRYKIIEKRQSVAFWCNPISGHATLYWYQQILGQGPKLLIQFQNNGVVDDSQLPKDRFSAERLKGVDSTLKIQPAKLEDSAVYLCASSGLAGGPSYEQYFGPGTRLTVT.

This sequence joins TRBV2 and TRBJ1-1; TRBD1 might be the D (5 bases). Trimming pared 7 bases from V and 7 bases from J, leaving 13 bases between. CDR1 and CDR2 (germline): SNHLY, FYNNEI. CDR3 length: 12 amino acids. CDR3 sequence: CASKMGQVEAFF. Written as DNA, the CDR3 is TGTGCCAGCAAAATGGGGCAGGTTGAAGCTTTCTTT.

The V gene is TRBV19, the J gene TRBJ2-3; 8 bases line up with TRBD2. Per the germline V gene, CDR1 is LNHDA and CDR2 is SQIVND (reference sequence). The CDR3 has 14 residues. Trimming at V came to 7 bases and at J to 5 bases, leaving 8 bases not matched to a gene. CDR3 nucleotide sequence: TGTGCCAGTACGGGACTAGTCGGGGGAGATACGCAGTATTTT. Translating it yields CASTGLVGGDTQYF.

In its sample, this clone was seen once. This chain links TRBV6-4 with TRBJ2-1; TRBD2 matches at 8 bases. The germline CDR1 and CDR2 sequences are MRHNA and SNTAGT. V lost 2 bases, J lost 1 base, and 4 bases stayed unmatched. The CDR3 extends over 16 amino acids. CDR3 loop: CASSDGTSRSYNEQFF. CDR3 nucleotides: TGTGCCAGCAGTGACGGGACTAGTAGGTCCTACAATGAGCAGTTCTTC.

The chain has TRBV28 and TRBJ1-6, with D possibly being TRBD1 (5 bases). Trimming cost V 3 bases and J 0 bases, with 12 bases left between them. CDR1 is MDHEN and CDR2 is SYDVKM in the germline V gene. CDR3 size: 17 residues. The CDR3 coding sequence is TGTGCCAGCAGTTTCCTTCGGGGGGGCTCCTATAATTCACCCCTCCACTTT. Translating gives CASSFLRGGSYNSPLHF.

In its sample, this clone was seen once. This chain uses TRBV10-1 with TRBJ2-7; 7 nucleotides agree with TRBD2. The CDR3 runs to 17 residues. Germline V gene lookup returns CDR1 WNHNN and CDR2 SYGVQD (reference sequence). V lost 6 bases and J lost 0; bases outside the gene matches: 14. CDR3 region: CASSPWPGLSTSYEQYF. DNA of the CDR3: TGCGCCAGCAGCCCCTGGCCGGGACTATCGACCTCCTACGAGCAGTACTTC.

The V and J genes are TRBV6-2 or TRBV6-3 and TRBJ2-3, with D possibly TRBD1 on 6 matching bases. Germline V gene sequence: CDR1 MNHEY, CDR2 SVGEGT. The CDR3 consists of 15 residues. Trimming pared 2 bases from V and 0 bases from J, leaving 9 bases between. In DNA form, the CDR3 reads TGTGCCAGCAGTTACGGACAGCCCAGCACAGATACGCAGTATTTT. It translates to CASSYGQPSTDTQYF.

This chain's CDR3 is CAWGMQGRLRETQYF. Written as DNA, the CDR3 is TGTGCCTGGGGGATGCAGGGTAGACTCCGGGAGACCCAGTACTTC. This chain uses TRBV30 with TRBJ2-5; TRBD1 is a possible D gene (5 bases). Trimming took off 5 bases at V and 5 bases at J, with 21 bases between the two ends. The CDR3 consists of 15 residues. The V gene's germline CDR1 is GTSNPN and CDR2 SVGIG (reference sequence). The full variable domain, with the rest looked up from reference TRBV30 and TRBJ2-5, is SQTIHQWPATLVQPVGSPLSLECTVEGTSNPNLYWYRQAAGRGLQLLFYSVGIGQISSEVPQNLSASRPQDRQFILSSKKLLLSDSGFYLCAWGMQGRLRETQYFGPGTRLLVL.

The chain employs TRBV7-9 and TRBJ2-3, with D perhaps matching TRBD1 (6 bases). Germline V gives CDR1 SEHNR, CDR2 FQNEAQ (reference sequence). V shed 2 bases and J shed 1 base, with 7 bases lying between them. The CDR3 runs 14 residues. The CDR3 nucleotides are TGTGCCAGCAGCTTACGACAGGGCACAGATACGCAGTATTTT. It yields the protein CASSLRQGTDTQYF.

The chain is built from TRBV11-2 and TRBJ2-7; D may be TRBD2 (6 bases). Germline V gene sequence: CDR1 SGHAT, CDR2 FQNNGV. The CDR3 is 15 residues long. V was shortened by 2 bases and J by 0 bases, with 11 bases between the two germline ends. CDR3: CASSLIGGPSYEQYF. Written as DNA, the CDR3 is TGTGCCAGCAGCTTAATCGGAGGGCCCTCCTACGAGCAGTACTTC.

The V call is TRBV6-5, the J call TRBJ1-5; TRBD1 might be the D (6 bases). Germline loops: CDR1 MNHEY, CDR2 SVGAGI. The V end was cut by 0 bases, the J end by 3 bases, with 9 bases between. The CDR3 runs to 15 residues. The CDR3 loop is CASSYSGAFNQPQHF. The DNA of the CDR3 is TGTGCCAGCAGTTACTCGGGGGCGTTCAATCAGCCCCAGCATTTT.

This chain links TRBV2 with TRBJ2-3; weak D call: TRBD2 (6 bases). Trimming left V 6 bases short and J 0 bases short, with 13 bases between. Germline V gene sequence: CDR1 SNHLY, CDR2 FYNNEI. This CDR3 has 15 amino acids. The CDR3 protein is CASRETGTSTDTQYF. The CDR3 DNA reads as TGTGCCAGCAGGGAGACCGGGACTAGCACAGATACGCAGTATTTT.

Worth noting for this clone: As the CDR3 is not closed by the conserved phenylalanine or tryptophan, this likely results from a read error. Because the CDR3's place on the DNA is in doubt, the DNA is left out and the CDR3 is given as listed by TCRdb. The genes are TRBV23-1 and TRBJ1-4; the table's D call, TRBD1, was not checked against the DNA. TRBV23-1 is annotated as an ORF whose role is uncertain. The CDR3 is 11 amino acids in total, end residues counted. CDR3: CASSLRRRADG.

The rearrangement links TRBV25-1 to TRBJ1-1; maybe TRBD1 (6 bases). The V gene's germline CDR1 is MGHDK and CDR2 SYGVNS. The germline V and J ends were trimmed by 7 bases and 4 bases, with 16 bases remaining between them. The CDR3 is 14 amino acids. The CDR3 DNA reads TGTGCCAGCACCGAGGGGGGGCCCCCCACTGAAGCTTTCTTT. Its protein is CASTEGGPPTEAFF.

This chain joins TRBV28 and TRBJ2-1; maybe TRBD2 (7 bases). Germline loops: CDR1 MDHEN, CDR2 SYDVKM. Trimming took 7 bases from V and 8 from J, leaving 18 bases between them. This CDR3 is built from 14 residues. DNA for the CDR3: TGTGCCAGCACCTACGGGGGGCGAAACTATGAGCAGTTCTTC. Translation gives CASTYGGRNYEQFF.

The V gene is TRBV7-3, the J gene TRBJ1-3, with unresolved D. Germline loops: CDR1 SGHTA, CDR2 FQGTGA. V was clipped by 5 bases and J by 4 bases, with 9 bases between them. This CDR3 comprises 13 residues. The CDR3 coding sequence is TGTGCCAGCAGCCAGTCTTGGGGAAACACCATATATTTT. It specifies CASSQSWGNTIYF.

The rearrangement links TRBV2 to TRBJ2-1, with 11 bases that match TRBD2. Germline CDR1 SNHLY, CDR2 FYNNEI. The CDR3 consists of 15 residues. V lost 6 bases, J lost 3 bases, and 4 bases stayed unmatched. The CDR3 DNA reads TGTGCCAGCAGCGACGGGACTAGCGGCTACAATGAGCAGTTCTTC. Residues: CASSDGTSGYNEQFF.